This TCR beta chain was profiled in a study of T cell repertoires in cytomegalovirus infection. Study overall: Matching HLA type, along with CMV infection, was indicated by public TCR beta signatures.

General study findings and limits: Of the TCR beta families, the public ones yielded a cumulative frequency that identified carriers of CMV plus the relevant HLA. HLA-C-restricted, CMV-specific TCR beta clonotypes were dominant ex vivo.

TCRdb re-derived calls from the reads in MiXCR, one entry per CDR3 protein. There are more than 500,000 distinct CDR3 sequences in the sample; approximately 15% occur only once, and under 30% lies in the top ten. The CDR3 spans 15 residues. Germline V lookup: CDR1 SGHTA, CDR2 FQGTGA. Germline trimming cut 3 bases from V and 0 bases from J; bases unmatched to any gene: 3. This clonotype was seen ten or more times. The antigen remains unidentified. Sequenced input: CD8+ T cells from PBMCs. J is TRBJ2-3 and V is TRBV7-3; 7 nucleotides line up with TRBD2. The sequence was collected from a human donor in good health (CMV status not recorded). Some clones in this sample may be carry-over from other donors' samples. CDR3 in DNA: TGTGCCAGCAGCTTGACTAGCATGAGCACAGATACGCAGTATTTT. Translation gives CASSLTSMSTDTQYF.